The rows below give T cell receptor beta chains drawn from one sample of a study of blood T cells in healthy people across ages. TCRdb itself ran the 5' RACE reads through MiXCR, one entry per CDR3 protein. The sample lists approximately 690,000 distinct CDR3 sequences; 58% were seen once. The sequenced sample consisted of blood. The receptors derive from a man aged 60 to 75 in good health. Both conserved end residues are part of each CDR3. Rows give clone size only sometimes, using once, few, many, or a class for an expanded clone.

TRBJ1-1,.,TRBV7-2,CASSNRVGNTEAFF
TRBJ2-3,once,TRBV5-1,CASTAGGRTDTQYF
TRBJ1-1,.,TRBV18,CASSLNKVNTEAFF
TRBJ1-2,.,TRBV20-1,CSAPDRGREGTGYGYTF
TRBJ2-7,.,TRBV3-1,CASSPRYLSEQYF
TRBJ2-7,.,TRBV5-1,CASSLAGGSTYEQYF
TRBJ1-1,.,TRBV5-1,CASSFQGGTEAFF
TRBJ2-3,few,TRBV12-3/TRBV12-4,CASSPRQTTDTQYF
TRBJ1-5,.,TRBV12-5,CASGSGQAPYSNQPQHF
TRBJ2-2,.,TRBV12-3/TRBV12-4,CASSLSTGVGTGELFF
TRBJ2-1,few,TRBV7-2,CASSSLTSGVGGQFF
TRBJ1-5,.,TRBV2,CASSPRAGPQHF
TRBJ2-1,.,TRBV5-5,CASSPGLAGGWYNEQFF
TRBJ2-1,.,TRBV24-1,CATSDSRGIEQFF
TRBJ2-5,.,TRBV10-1,CANGQYPPGETQYF
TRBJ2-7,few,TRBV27,CASSSHQGPYEQYF
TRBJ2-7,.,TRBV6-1,CASSEASGQVLYEQYF
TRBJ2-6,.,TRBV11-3,CASSGSLGANVLTF